This TCR beta chain derives from a study of T cells in Graves' hyperthyroidism and ophthalmopathy (dated by TCRdb to between 2017 and 2020). General notes on the study: Peripheral blood samples were taken at the time of initial diagnosis, prior to any treatment. To identify TCR V-J signatures that set the groups apart, the researchers used a discovery cohort of 100 patients, made up of about 44 with Graves' ophthalmopathy and 57 with stable Graves' hyperthyroidism. Prospective prediction of ophthalmopathy was tested in an independent validation cohort consisting of about 20 hyperthyroidism patients and some 17 patients who later progressed to ophthalmopathy. The 75 to 100 discovery patients were randomly divided into training and test sets at a 7:3 ratio. The study also compared thyroid tissue and blood T-cell repertoires from over 5 Graves' hyperthyroidism patients. After blood sampling, hyperthyroidism patients were treated with methimazole at a starting dose of 30 mg daily, and ophthalmopathy patients were treated with high-dose intravenous methylprednisolone. The paper describes TCR Vbeta CDR3 sequencing of about 140 peripheral blood samples, made up of 40 to 45 ophthalmopathy patients, more than 70 hyperthyroidism patients and 17 progressor patients. Results and caveats for the whole study, not just this receptor: In validation, the model predicted progression to ophthalmopathy with roughly 70% sensitivity and 72% to 85% specificity, a median of approximately 6.7 months before onset. In cross-validation, a model built on a 13 V-J signature told ophthalmopathy apart from stable hyperthyroidism with approximately 90% sensitivity and 81% to 82% specificity, and in testing the same model reached 80%/75%. Most expanded thyroid clonotypes (frequency above 0.001) were also found in blood, which suggests that blood repertoires may mirror thyroid immune responses. Sample size was not statistically predetermined, and investigators were not blinded to group allocation.

Comments on this clonotype: Its antigen remains unidentified. No much larger clone is present one base from it, and per-base qualities are unavailable.

A patient counted as having stable Graves' hyperthyroidism if no progression to ophthalmopathy occurred over 18 months of follow-up. Hyperthyroidism patients were newly diagnosed, had a disease duration of under 2 months, and were aged 18 to 65 years. The study excluded patients with uncontrolled infections, other autoimmune diseases, pregnancy or lactation. Diagnoses were established on the basis of clinical symptoms, serum thyroxine and TRAb, thyroid ultrasound, and orbital computed tomography. Ficoll-Paque density gradient centrifugation was used to isolate PBMCs from 8 to 10 ml of fresh peripheral blood. Trizol reagent was used to extract total RNA, and RNA quality was then checked on an Agilent 2100 Bioanalyzer. V is clipped by 6 bases and J by 3 bases, and the sequence between their germline boundaries is 12 bases long. As encoded in the germline V gene, CDR1 is SQVTM while CDR2 is ANQGSEA. The CDR3 covers 12 residues, taking in both the cysteine and the phenylalanine. The kept DNA is CDR3 alone, 36 bases in frame from the first base.

The TCR beta CDR3 regions were amplified from RNA transcripts. The first round of RT-PCR for the TCR CDR3 was performed with the HTBI primer set and the Qiagen OneStep RT-PCR kit. A second multiplex PCR round built the libraries, followed by size selection and purification. Paired-end sequencing of the libraries was performed with 100 bp reads on an Illumina HiSeq2000. The source study handled its data this way. SOAPnuke was used to process the raw data, throwing out any read that contained adapters or uncalled bases, had a mean Phred below 15, or lacked an exact constant-primer or identifier match. COPE v1.2.5 was used to merge high-quality paired reads, and clonotypes were defined as unique nucleotide sequences. Clonotypes were aligned to IMGT TRBV, TRBD and TRBJ reference segments using MiTCR v1.1. Analysis was restricted to V-J combinations with a frequency above 0.0001, which covered about 99% of repertoires. A TCS score was defined as the ratio between F50 (clonal expansion) and ExV (chaos), using BLOSUM62-based TCRdist between CDR3 peptides within each V-J. Welch's t-statistics and random forest reduced approximately 520 V-J features to roughly 13, which were used in a naive Bayes classifier (R e1071). The similarity between thyroid and blood repertoires was quantified using the Morisita-Horn index. TCRdb reprocessing: public reads trimmed at Q25 with fastp, clones called with MiXCR, in-frame beta chains kept. Rows matching on CDR3 protein sequence are summarized as one entry with the most common DNA and genes. These V and J calls derive from TCRdb rather than the authors' analysis. This sample is represented by about 840,000 distinct CDR3 sequences; more than 30% of them were singletons. Approximately 8.7% of the sample rests with the top ten.

The clonotype originates from a man younger than 35 with Graves' hyperthyroidism. The sequencing sample was made of blood. The chain links TRBV29-1 with TRBJ2-7; the best D guess is TRBD1, with 6 bases matching. CDR3 loop: CSVTGAGYEQYF. The sequenced DNA is TGCAGCGTGACAGGTGCAGGCTACGAGCAGTACTTC.